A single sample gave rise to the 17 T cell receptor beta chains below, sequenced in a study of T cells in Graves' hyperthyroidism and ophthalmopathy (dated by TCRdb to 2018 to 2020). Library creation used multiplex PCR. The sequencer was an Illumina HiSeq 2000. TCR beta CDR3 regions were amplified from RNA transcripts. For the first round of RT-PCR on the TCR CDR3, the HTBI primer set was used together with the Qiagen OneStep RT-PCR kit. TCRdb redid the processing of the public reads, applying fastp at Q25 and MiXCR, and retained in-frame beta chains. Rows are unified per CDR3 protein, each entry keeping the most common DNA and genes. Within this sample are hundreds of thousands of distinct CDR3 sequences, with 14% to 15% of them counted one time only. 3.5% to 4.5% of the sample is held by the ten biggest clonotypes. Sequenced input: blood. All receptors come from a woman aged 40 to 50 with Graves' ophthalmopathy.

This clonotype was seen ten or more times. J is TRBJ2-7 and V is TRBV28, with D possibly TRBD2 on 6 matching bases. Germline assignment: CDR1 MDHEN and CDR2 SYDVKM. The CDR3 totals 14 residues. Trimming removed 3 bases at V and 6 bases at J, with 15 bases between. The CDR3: CASSFREHTFEQYF. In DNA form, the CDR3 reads TGTGCCAGCAGTTTCCGGGAGCACACATTCGAGCAGTACTTC.

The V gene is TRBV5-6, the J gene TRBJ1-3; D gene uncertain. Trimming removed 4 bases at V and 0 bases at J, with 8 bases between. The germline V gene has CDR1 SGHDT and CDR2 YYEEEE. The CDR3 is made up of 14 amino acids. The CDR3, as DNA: TGTGCCAGCAGCCACCCGGGCTCTGGAAACACCATATATTTT. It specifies CASSHPGSGNTIYF. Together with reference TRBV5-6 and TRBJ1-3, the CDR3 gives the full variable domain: DAGVTQSPTHLIKTRGQQVTLRCSPKSGHDTVSWYQQALGQGPQFIFQYYEEEERQRGNFPDRFSGHQFPNYSSELNVNALLLGDSALYLCASSHPGSGNTIYFGEGSWLTVV.

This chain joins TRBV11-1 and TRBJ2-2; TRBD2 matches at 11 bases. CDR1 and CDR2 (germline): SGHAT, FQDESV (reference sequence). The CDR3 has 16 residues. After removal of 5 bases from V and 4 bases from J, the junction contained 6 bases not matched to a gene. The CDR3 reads CASSIGTSGATGELFF. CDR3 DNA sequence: TGTGCCAGCAGCATCGGGACTAGCGGAGCCACCGGGGAGCTGTTTTTT.

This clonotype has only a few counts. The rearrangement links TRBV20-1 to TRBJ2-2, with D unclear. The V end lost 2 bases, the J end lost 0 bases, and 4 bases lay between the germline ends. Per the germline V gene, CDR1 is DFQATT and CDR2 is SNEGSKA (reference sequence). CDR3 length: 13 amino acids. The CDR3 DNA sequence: TGCAGTGCTAGACCTCCGAACACCGGGGAGCTGTTTTTT. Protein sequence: CSARPPNTGELFF.

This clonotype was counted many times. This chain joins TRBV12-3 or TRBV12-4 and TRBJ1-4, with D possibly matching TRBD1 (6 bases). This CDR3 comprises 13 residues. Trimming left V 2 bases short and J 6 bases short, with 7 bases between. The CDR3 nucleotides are TGTGCCAGCAGTTTAAACAGGGATGAAAAACTGTTTTTT. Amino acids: CASSLNRDEKLFF.

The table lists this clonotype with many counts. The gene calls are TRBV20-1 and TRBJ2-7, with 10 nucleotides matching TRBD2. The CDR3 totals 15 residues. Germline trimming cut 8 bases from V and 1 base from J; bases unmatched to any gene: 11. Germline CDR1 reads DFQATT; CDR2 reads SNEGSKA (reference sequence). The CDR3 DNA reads TGCAGTTCCGGGACTAGCGCAACAGATTCCTACGAGCAGTACTTC. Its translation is CSSGTSATDSYEQYF.

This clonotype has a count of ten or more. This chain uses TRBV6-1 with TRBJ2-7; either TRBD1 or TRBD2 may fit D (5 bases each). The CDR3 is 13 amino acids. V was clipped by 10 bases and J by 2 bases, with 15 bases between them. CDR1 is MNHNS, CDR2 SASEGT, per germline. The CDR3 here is CAITGTKPYEQYF. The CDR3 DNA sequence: TGTGCCATTACCGGGACGAAACCCTACGAGCAGTACTTC.

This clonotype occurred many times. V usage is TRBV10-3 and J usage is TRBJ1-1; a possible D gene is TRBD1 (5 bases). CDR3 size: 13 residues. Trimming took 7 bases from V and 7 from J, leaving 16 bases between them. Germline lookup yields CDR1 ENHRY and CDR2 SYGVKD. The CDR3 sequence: CAIMLREGSEAFF. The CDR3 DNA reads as TGTGCCATCATGCTCAGGGAGGGCAGTGAAGCTTTCTTT.

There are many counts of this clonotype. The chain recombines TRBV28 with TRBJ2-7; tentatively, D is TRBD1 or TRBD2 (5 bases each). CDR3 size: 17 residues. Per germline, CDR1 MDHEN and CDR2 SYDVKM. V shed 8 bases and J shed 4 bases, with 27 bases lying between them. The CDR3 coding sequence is TGTGCCAGCGGCCCCCGGGGCAGTTATCCCCTCGGGTACGAGCAGTACTTC. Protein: CASGPRGSYPLGYEQYF.

In nucleotides, the CDR3 is TGCGCCAGCAGCCAAGAAGGGGCGGTGAACACTGAAGCTTTCTTT. Residues: CASSQEGAVNTEAFF. The rearrangement uses TRBV4-1 and TRBJ1-1, with D perhaps matching TRBD1 (5 bases). The germline V gene encodes CDR1 MGHRA and CDR2 YSYEKL. V lost 0 bases and J 0 bases, leaving 8 bases between the germline ends. The CDR3 length is 15 residues.

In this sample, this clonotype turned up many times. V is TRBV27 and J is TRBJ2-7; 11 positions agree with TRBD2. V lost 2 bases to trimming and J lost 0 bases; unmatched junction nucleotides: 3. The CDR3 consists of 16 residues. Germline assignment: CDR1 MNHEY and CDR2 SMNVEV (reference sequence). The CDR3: CASSLRGLADSYEQYF. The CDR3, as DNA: TGTGCCAGCAGTTTACGGGGACTAGCGGACTCCTACGAGCAGTACTTC.

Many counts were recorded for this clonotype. CDR3 amino acids: CASVPQYF. The DNA of the CDR3 is TGTGCCAGCGTACCCCAGTACTTC. V and J are TRBV12-3 or TRBV12-4 and TRBJ2-5; D unresolved. The CDR3 covers 8 residues. V lost 8 bases, J lost 9 bases, and 4 bases lay in between.

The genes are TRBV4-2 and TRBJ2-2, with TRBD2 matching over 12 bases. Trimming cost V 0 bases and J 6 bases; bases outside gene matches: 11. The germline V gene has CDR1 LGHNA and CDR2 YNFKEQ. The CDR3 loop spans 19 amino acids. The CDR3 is CASSQDGRWASGRAGELFF. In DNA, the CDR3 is TGTGCCAGCAGCCAAGATGGTCGTTGGGCTAGCGGGAGGGCCGGGGAGCTGTTTTTT.

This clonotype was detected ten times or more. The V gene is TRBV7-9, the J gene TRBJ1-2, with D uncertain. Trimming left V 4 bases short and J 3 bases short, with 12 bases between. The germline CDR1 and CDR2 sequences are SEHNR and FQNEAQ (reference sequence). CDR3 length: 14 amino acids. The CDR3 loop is CASSYTAGDYGYTF. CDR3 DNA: TGTGCCAGCAGCTACACCGCCGGGGACTATGGCTACACCTTC.

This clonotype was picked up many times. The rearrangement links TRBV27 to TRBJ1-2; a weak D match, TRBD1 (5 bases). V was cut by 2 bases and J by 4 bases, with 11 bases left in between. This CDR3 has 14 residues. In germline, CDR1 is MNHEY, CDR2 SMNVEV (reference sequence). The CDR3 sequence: CASSLKGTVYGYTF. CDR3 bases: TGTGCCAGCAGTTTAAAGGGGACTGTCTATGGCTACACCTTC.

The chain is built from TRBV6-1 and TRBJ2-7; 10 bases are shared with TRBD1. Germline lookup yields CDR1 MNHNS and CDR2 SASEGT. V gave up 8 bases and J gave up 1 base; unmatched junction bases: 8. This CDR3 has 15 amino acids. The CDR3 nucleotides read TGTGCCAGCCGGGACAGGGGAAAGTTTTCCTACGAGCAGTACTTC. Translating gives CASRDRGKFSYEQYF.

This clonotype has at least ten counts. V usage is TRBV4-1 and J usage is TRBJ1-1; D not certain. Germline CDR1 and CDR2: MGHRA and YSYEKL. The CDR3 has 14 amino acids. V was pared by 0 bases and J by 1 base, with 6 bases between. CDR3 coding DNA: TGCGCCAGCAGCCAAGATGCAGGGAACACTGAAGCTTTCTTT. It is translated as CASSQDAGNTEAFF.